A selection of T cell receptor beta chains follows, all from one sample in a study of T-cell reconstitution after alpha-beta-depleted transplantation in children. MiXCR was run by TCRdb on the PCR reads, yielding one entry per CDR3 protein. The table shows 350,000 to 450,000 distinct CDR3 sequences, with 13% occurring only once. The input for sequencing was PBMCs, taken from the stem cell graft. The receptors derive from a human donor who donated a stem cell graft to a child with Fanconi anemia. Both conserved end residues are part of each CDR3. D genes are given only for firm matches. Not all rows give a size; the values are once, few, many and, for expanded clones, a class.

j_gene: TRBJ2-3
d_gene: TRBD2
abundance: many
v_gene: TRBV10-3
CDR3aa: CAISDRTSGRTDTQYF
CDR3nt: TGTGCCATCAGTGACCGGACTAGCGGACGCACAGATACGCAGTATTTT

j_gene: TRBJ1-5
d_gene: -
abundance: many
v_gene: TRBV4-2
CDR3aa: CASSQEGKGWQPQHF
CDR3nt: TGTGCCAGCAGCCAAGAGGGTAAGGGTTGGCAGCCCCAGCATTTT

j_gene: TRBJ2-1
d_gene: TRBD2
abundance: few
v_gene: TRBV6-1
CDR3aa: CASWPGLAYEQFF
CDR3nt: TGTGCCAGCTGGCCGGGACTAGCGTACGAGCAGTTCTTC

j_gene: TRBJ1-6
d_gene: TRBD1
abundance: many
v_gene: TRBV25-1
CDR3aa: CASSAGGIGSPLHF
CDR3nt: TGTGCCAGCAGTGCAGGGGGCATAGGATCACCCCTCCACTTT

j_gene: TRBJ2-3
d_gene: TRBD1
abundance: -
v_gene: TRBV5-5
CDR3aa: CASRRDSFTDTQYF
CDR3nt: TGTGCCAGCAGGAGGGACAGTTTCACAGATACGCAGTATTTT

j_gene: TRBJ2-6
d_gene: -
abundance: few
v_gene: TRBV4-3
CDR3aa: CASSQDKGILSGANVLTF
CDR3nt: TGCGCCAGCAGCCAAGATAAGGGCATCCTCTCTGGGGCCAACGTCCTGACTTTC

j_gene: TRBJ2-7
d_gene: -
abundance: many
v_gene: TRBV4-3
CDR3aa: CASSQTDSGEYEQYF
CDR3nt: TGCGCCAGCAGCCAGACAGACAGTGGGGAGTACGAGCAGTACTTC

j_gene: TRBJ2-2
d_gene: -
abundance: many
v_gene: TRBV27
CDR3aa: CASSRDINTGELFF
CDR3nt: TGTGCCAGCAGTCGGGACATCAACACCGGGGAGCTGTTTTTT

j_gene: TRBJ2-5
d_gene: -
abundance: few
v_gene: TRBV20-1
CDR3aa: CSARGGSDQETQYF
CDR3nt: TGCAGTGCTAGGGGGGGTTCGGACCAAGAGACCCAGTACTTC

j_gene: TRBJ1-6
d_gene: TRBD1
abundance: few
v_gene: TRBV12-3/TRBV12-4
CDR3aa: CASSSRGKGSPLHF
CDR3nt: TGTGCCAGCAGCTCCAGGGGGAAAGGGTCACCCCTCCACTTT

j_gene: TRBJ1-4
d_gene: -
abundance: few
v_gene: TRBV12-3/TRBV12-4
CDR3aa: CASSLAAGLNEKLFF
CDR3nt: TGTGCCAGCAGTTTAGCGGCAGGCCTTAATGAAAAACTGTTTTTT

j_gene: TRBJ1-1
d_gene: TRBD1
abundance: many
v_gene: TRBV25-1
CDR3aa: CASSGDRRPEAFF
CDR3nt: TGTGCCAGCAGTGGGGACAGACGGCCTGAAGCTTTCTTT

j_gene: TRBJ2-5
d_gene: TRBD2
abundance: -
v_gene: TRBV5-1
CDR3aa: CASSFWGGQETQYF
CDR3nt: TGCGCCAGCAGCTTTTGGGGGGGCCAAGAGACCCAGTACTTC